These T cell receptor beta chains were read from a single sample in a study of T cells after yellow fever vaccination. TCRdb called the 5' RACE reads again in MiXCR, with one record for every CDR3 protein. The sample lists under 700,000 distinct CDR3 sequences; approximately 16% were seen once. The sequenced sample was PBMCs, obtained 5 to 6 days after the first yellow fever vaccination. The receptors come from a man between 18 and 29 years old who received the YFV17D yellow fever vaccine. The CDR3 runs from the conserved cysteine through the conserved F or W. A D gene is named only where the DNA matches it firmly. Only some rows state a clone size, as once, few, many or a class for expanded clones.

J gene: TRBJ1-1; clone size: -; V gene: TRBV5-1; D gene: -; CDR3 protein: CASSSRGAVTEAFF; CDR3 DNA: TGCGCCAGCAGCTCAAGAGGGGCGGTCACTGAAGCTTTCTTT
J gene: TRBJ2-7; clone size: few; V gene: TRBV5-1; D gene: -; CDR3 protein: CASSWGALEQYF; CDR3 DNA: TGCGCCAGCAGCTGGGGGGCTCTCGAGCAGTACTTC
J gene: TRBJ2-3; clone size: -; V gene: TRBV7-9; D gene: TRBD2; CDR3 protein: CASSPRSGGFTDTQYF; CDR3 DNA: TGTGCCAGCAGCCCCCGTAGCGGGGGGTTCACAGATACGCAGTATTTT
J gene: TRBJ2-1; clone size: -; V gene: TRBV20-1; D gene: TRBD1; CDR3 protein: CSARSASGGAYNEQFF; CDR3 DNA: TGCAGTGCTAGGAGTGCATCAGGGGGTGCATACAATGAGCAGTTCTTC
J gene: TRBJ2-2; clone size: few; V gene: TRBV2; D gene: TRBD2; CDR3 protein: CASSTSQGGVGELFF; CDR3 DNA: TGTGCCAGCAGTACGTCTCAGGGAGGGGTCGGGGAGCTGTTTTTT
J gene: TRBJ1-1; clone size: -; V gene: TRBV6-5; D gene: -; CDR3 protein: CASSYSSTTTEAFF; CDR3 DNA: TGTGCCAGCAGTTACTCGAGCACAACGACTGAAGCTTTCTTT
J gene: TRBJ2-5; clone size: -; V gene: TRBV4-2; D gene: -; CDR3 protein: CASSQAMQETQYF; CDR3 DNA: TGTGCCAGCAGCCAAGCCATGCAAGAGACCCAGTACTTC
J gene: TRBJ1-1; clone size: few; V gene: TRBV7-2; D gene: -; CDR3 protein: CASSLMVRTEAFF; CDR3 DNA: TGTGCCAGCAGCTTAATGGTCCGCACTGAAGCTTTCTTT
J gene: TRBJ1-3; clone size: -; V gene: TRBV4-3; D gene: -; CDR3 protein: CASSQEAGHGGNTIYF; CDR3 DNA: TGCGCCAGCAGCCAAGAGGCCGGGCACGGTGGAAACACCATATATTTT
J gene: TRBJ2-1; clone size: -; V gene: TRBV5-1; D gene: -; CDR3 protein: CASASGAQYNEQFF; CDR3 DNA: TGCGCCAGCGCGTCGGGGGCGCAATACAATGAGCAGTTCTTC
J gene: TRBJ2-5; clone size: -; V gene: TRBV7-9; D gene: TRBD2; CDR3 protein: CASSGYSGVVETQYF; CDR3 DNA: TGTGCCAGCAGCGGCTATAGCGGGGTGGTAGAGACCCAGTACTTC
J gene: TRBJ2-3; clone size: -; V gene: TRBV5-1; D gene: -; CDR3 protein: CASSLAVAGIGEDTQYF; CDR3 DNA: TGCGCCAGCAGCTTGGCCGTGGCAGGAATAGGAGAAGATACGCAGTATTTT
J gene: TRBJ2-7; clone size: few; V gene: TRBV12-3/TRBV12-4; D gene: -; CDR3 protein: CASSLSVYEQYF; CDR3 DNA: TGTGCCAGCAGTTTAAGTGTCTACGAGCAGTACTTC
J gene: TRBJ2-7; clone size: few; V gene: TRBV5-1; D gene: -; CDR3 protein: CASSPRGPEYGEQYF; CDR3 DNA: TGCGCCAGCAGCCCAAGGGGACCAGAGTATGGCGAGCAGTACTTC
J gene: TRBJ2-2; clone size: few; V gene: TRBV7-9; D gene: -; CDR3 protein: CASSFGTDTGELFF; CDR3 DNA: TGTGCCAGCAGCTTCGGTACGGACACCGGGGAGCTGTTTTTT
J gene: TRBJ2-2; clone size: -; V gene: TRBV4-1; D gene: -; CDR3 protein: CASSPRWAPGELFF; CDR3 DNA: TGCGCCAGCAGTCCTAGATGGGCCCCCGGGGAGCTGTTTTTT
J gene: TRBJ1-2; clone size: -; V gene: TRBV29-1; D gene: TRBD1; CDR3 protein: CSVWTGANYGYTF; CDR3 DNA: TGCAGCGTCTGGACAGGGGCCAACTATGGCTACACCTTC
J gene: TRBJ2-3; clone size: -; V gene: TRBV4-1; D gene: -; CDR3 protein: CASSQGDFTSTDTQYF; CDR3 DNA: TGCGCCAGCAGCCAAGGCGACTTCACGTCCACAGATACGCAGTATTTT
J gene: TRBJ2-2; clone size: -; V gene: TRBV3-1; D gene: -; CDR3 protein: CASSQVAGTPRSTGELFF; CDR3 DNA: TGTGCCAGCAGCCAAGTGGCCGGGACCCCGCGTTCCACCGGGGAGCTGTTTTTT
J gene: TRBJ2-1; clone size: few; V gene: TRBV3-1; D gene: TRBD2; CDR3 protein: CASSQAGWRGGFGEQFF; CDR3 DNA: TGTGCCAGCAGCCAAGCCGGGTGGCGGGGGGGCTTCGGAGAGCAGTTCTTC
J gene: TRBJ2-1; clone size: -; V gene: TRBV20-1; D gene: -; CDR3 protein: CSALGLSGAQYNEQFF; CDR3 DNA: TGCAGTGCCCTAGGTTTATCGGGGGCGCAGTACAATGAGCAGTTCTTC
J gene: TRBJ2-1; clone size: -; V gene: TRBV15; D gene: -; CDR3 protein: CATSRDTLSGYYNEQFF; CDR3 DNA: TGTGCCACCAGCAGAGATACCCTCAGCGGGTACTACAATGAGCAGTTCTTC
J gene: TRBJ2-7; clone size: few; V gene: TRBV4-3; D gene: -; CDR3 protein: CASSQDRFRERNEQYF; CDR3 DNA: TGCGCCAGCAGCCAAGACAGGTTCAGGGAGAGGAACGAGCAGTACTTC
J gene: TRBJ2-7; clone size: -; V gene: TRBV5-4; D gene: -; CDR3 protein: CASSLSLGFSDEQYF; CDR3 DNA: TGTGCCAGCAGCCTGAGTCTTGGTTTTTCGGACGAGCAGTACTTC
J gene: TRBJ2-5; clone size: -; V gene: TRBV4-1; D gene: -; CDR3 protein: CASSQRRGVETQYF; CDR3 DNA: TGCGCCAGCAGCCAACGTAGAGGGGTCGAGACCCAGTACTTC
J gene: TRBJ2-5; clone size: few; V gene: TRBV20-1; D gene: -; CDR3 protein: CSAREPYQETQYF; CDR3 DNA: TGCAGTGCTAGAGAACCATATCAAGAGACCCAGTACTTC
J gene: TRBJ2-3; clone size: -; V gene: TRBV12-3/TRBV12-4; D gene: -; CDR3 protein: CASRSTESDTQYF; CDR3 DNA: TGTGCCAGCAGGTCGACAGAGTCGGATACGCAGTATTTT
J gene: TRBJ2-7; clone size: few; V gene: TRBV4-2; D gene: TRBD1; CDR3 protein: CASSPGTGVLINEQYF; CDR3 DNA: TGTGCCAGCAGCCCGGGTACAGGGGTTCTTATCAACGAGCAGTACTTC
J gene: TRBJ1-2; clone size: -; V gene: TRBV2; D gene: -; CDR3 protein: CASSEEGGYYGYTF; CDR3 DNA: TGTGCCAGCAGTGAAGAGGGGGGCTACTATGGCTACACCTTC
J gene: TRBJ2-6; clone size: -; V gene: TRBV12-3/TRBV12-4; D gene: -; CDR3 protein: CASSVHSGANVLTF; CDR3 DNA: TGTGCCAGCAGTGTCCACTCTGGGGCCAACGTCCTGACTTTC
J gene: TRBJ2-3; clone size: many; V gene: TRBV5-1; D gene: -; CDR3 protein: CASSLSTSTDTQYF; CDR3 DNA: TGCGCCAGCAGCTTGTCTACTAGCACAGATACGCAGTATTTT
J gene: TRBJ2-4; clone size: few; V gene: TRBV27; D gene: -; CDR3 protein: CASSKWQKNIQYF; CDR3 DNA: TGTGCCAGCAGTAAGTGGCAGAAAAACATTCAGTACTTC
J gene: TRBJ1-4; clone size: few; V gene: TRBV5-5; D gene: TRBD1; CDR3 protein: CASSSGTVNEKLFF; CDR3 DNA: TGTGCCAGCAGCTCGGGGACAGTTAATGAAAAACTGTTTTTT
J gene: TRBJ1-2; clone size: -; V gene: TRBV5-1; D gene: -; CDR3 protein: CASSARVTYGYTF; CDR3 DNA: TGCGCCAGCAGCGCCAGGGTTACCTATGGCTACACCTTC
J gene: TRBJ2-3; clone size: many; V gene: TRBV4-1; D gene: -; CDR3 protein: CASSQVWGPSTDTQYF; CDR3 DNA: TGCGCCAGCAGCCAAGTATGGGGGCCAAGCACAGATACGCAGTATTTT
J gene: TRBJ2-5; clone size: -; V gene: TRBV29-1; D gene: TRBD1; CDR3 protein: CSARIYRGLQETQYF; CDR3 DNA: TGCAGCGCCCGGATTTACAGGGGCCTTCAAGAGACCCAGTACTTC
J gene: TRBJ1-2; clone size: -; V gene: TRBV3-1; D gene: -; CDR3 protein: CASSQSDGYTF; CDR3 DNA: TGTGCCAGCAGTCAATCGGACGGCTACACCTTC
J gene: TRBJ2-3; clone size: few; V gene: TRBV4-3; D gene: -; CDR3 protein: CASSPRARDTQYF; CDR3 DNA: TGCGCCAGCAGCCCCCGGGCGCGGGATACGCAGTATTTT
J gene: TRBJ1-1; clone size: few; V gene: TRBV6-2/TRBV6-3; D gene: -; CDR3 protein: CASRRTASQAFF; CDR3 DNA: TGTGCCAGCAGGCGGACGGCCTCGCAAGCTTTCTTT
J gene: TRBJ1-1; clone size: -; V gene: TRBV25-1; D gene: TRBD1; CDR3 protein: CASSEAGGAGTEAFF; CDR3 DNA: TGTGCCAGCAGTGAGGCAGGGGGGGCTGGCACTGAAGCTTTCTTT
J gene: TRBJ1-6; clone size: once; V gene: TRBV10-3; D gene: -; CDR3 protein: CAISESISGTNSPLHF; CDR3 DNA: TGTGCCATCAGTGAGTCGATTTCAGGGACGAATTCACCCCTCCACTTT
J gene: TRBJ2-7; clone size: few; V gene: TRBV27; D gene: -; CDR3 protein: CASAWDLAYEQYF; CDR3 DNA: TGTGCCAGCGCTTGGGACCTAGCCTACGAGCAGTACTTC
J gene: TRBJ1-2; clone size: few; V gene: TRBV7-3; D gene: -; CDR3 protein: CASAMGGNYGYTF; CDR3 DNA: TGTGCCAGCGCCATGGGGGGGAACTATGGCTACACCTTC
J gene: TRBJ2-2; clone size: -; V gene: TRBV7-3; D gene: -; CDR3 protein: CASSLVSSRGELFF; CDR3 DNA: TGTGCCAGCAGCTTAGTATCTAGTCGCGGGGAGCTGTTTTTT
J gene: TRBJ2-4; clone size: -; V gene: TRBV5-4; D gene: TRBD2; CDR3 protein: CASSLASGGKNIQYF; CDR3 DNA: TGTGCCAGCAGCTTGGCTAGCGGGGGTAAAAACATTCAGTACTTC
J gene: TRBJ2-3; clone size: few; V gene: TRBV9; D gene: -; CDR3 protein: CASSAYRASDTQYF; CDR3 DNA: TGTGCCAGCAGCGCCTACAGGGCATCAGATACGCAGTATTTT
J gene: TRBJ2-2; clone size: few; V gene: TRBV18; D gene: TRBD1; CDR3 protein: CASSPPAGTGFTGELFF; CDR3 DNA: TGTGCCAGCTCACCACCCGCCGGGACAGGGTTCACCGGGGAGCTGTTTTTT
J gene: TRBJ2-5; clone size: many; V gene: TRBV5-4; D gene: -; CDR3 protein: CASSLWVQETQYF; CDR3 DNA: TGTGCCAGCAGCTTGTGGGTCCAAGAGACCCAGTACTTC
J gene: TRBJ2-3; clone size: many; V gene: TRBV7-8; D gene: TRBD1; CDR3 protein: CASSPGQRYTDTQYF; CDR3 DNA: TGTGCCAGCAGCCCGGGACAGAGATACACAGATACGCAGTATTTT
J gene: TRBJ2-3; clone size: -; V gene: TRBV20-1; D gene: TRBD1; CDR3 protein: CSAITGGGADTQYF; CDR3 DNA: TGCAGTGCTATAACAGGGGGCGGCGCAGATACGCAGTATTTT